These T cell receptor beta chains were read from a single sample in a study of post-analysis software for immune sequencing data. TCRdb independently ran MiXCR on the PCR reads; one entry per CDR3 protein. Altogether 350,000 to 500,000 distinct CDR3 sequences are present, 39% being singletons, with the ten largest covering approximately 7.6%. Source material: blood. The source is a girl aged 2-10 years with multiple sclerosis. The CDR3 runs from the conserved cysteine through the conserved F or W. The D gene is left open where the match is weak. Clone sizes are given selectively: once, few, many, or a class where the clone is expanded.

abundance: few
d_gene: TRBD2
v_gene: TRBV5-1
j_gene: TRBJ2-3
CDR3aa: CASSPAGGPTDTQYF
CDR3nt: TGCGCCAGCAGCCCAGCGGGGGGTCCCACAGATACGCAGTATTTT

abundance: few
d_gene: -
v_gene: TRBV7-2
j_gene: TRBJ2-1
CDR3aa: CASSLDRGRISYNEQFF
CDR3nt: TGTGCCAGCAGCTTAGATCGGGGACGTATCTCCTACAATGAGCAGTTCTTC

abundance: once
d_gene: -
v_gene: TRBV12-3/TRBV12-4
j_gene: TRBJ1-5
CDR3aa: CASSGSGNQPQHF
CDR3nt: TGTGCCAGCAGTGGTTCGGGTAATCAGCCCCAGCATTTT

abundance: -
d_gene: TRBD1
v_gene: TRBV2
j_gene: TRBJ2-1
CDR3aa: CASSTGTGGYDLLYNEQFF
CDR3nt: TGTGCCAGCAGTACCGGGACAGGGGGCTACGACCTACTTTACAATGAGCAGTTCTTC

abundance: -
d_gene: -
v_gene: TRBV20-1
j_gene: TRBJ2-3
CDR3aa: CSARDPLVERPDTQYF
CDR3nt: TGCAGTGCTAGAGACCCACTAGTGGAGCGGCCAGATACGCAGTATTTT

abundance: -
d_gene: -
v_gene: TRBV6-5
j_gene: TRBJ2-5
CDR3aa: CASSYVGSSETQYF
CDR3nt: TGTGCCAGCAGTTACGTCGGCTCCTCAGAGACCCAGTACTTC

abundance: -
d_gene: -
v_gene: TRBV5-1
j_gene: TRBJ2-5
CDR3aa: CASYLRGPGETQYF
CDR3nt: TGCGCCAGCTACCTGCGGGGGCCAGGGGAGACCCAGTACTTC

abundance: -
d_gene: -
v_gene: TRBV12-3/TRBV12-4
j_gene: TRBJ2-4
CDR3aa: CASSFSEATNIQYF
CDR3nt: TGTGCCAGCAGTTTTTCGGAAGCGACGAACATTCAGTACTTC

abundance: -
d_gene: -
v_gene: TRBV28
j_gene: TRBJ2-1
CDR3aa: CASSLPRPASSYNEQFF
CDR3nt: TGTGCCAGCAGTTTACCCCGCCCCGCTAGTTCCTACAATGAGCAGTTCTTC

abundance: -
d_gene: TRBD2
v_gene: TRBV7-2
j_gene: TRBJ2-4
CDR3aa: CASSLMREGHIQYF
CDR3nt: TGTGCCAGCAGCTTAATGCGGGAGGGGCACATTCAGTACTTC

abundance: -
d_gene: TRBD2
v_gene: TRBV20-1
j_gene: TRBJ2-1
CDR3aa: CSARGPSGDNEQFF
CDR3nt: TGCAGTGCTAGAGGCCCCAGCGGGGACAATGAGCAGTTCTTC

abundance: -
d_gene: TRBD1
v_gene: TRBV12-3/TRBV12-4
j_gene: TRBJ2-3
CDR3aa: CASSSIIGTGGADTQYF
CDR3nt: TGTGCCAGCAGTTCTATTATAGGGACAGGGGGGGCAGATACGCAGTATTTT

abundance: few
d_gene: -
v_gene: TRBV6-5
j_gene: TRBJ1-5
CDR3aa: CASSLDSYQPQHF
CDR3nt: TGTGCCAGCAGCCTCGACAGTTATCAGCCCCAGCATTTT

abundance: few
d_gene: -
v_gene: TRBV7-2
j_gene: TRBJ2-7
CDR3aa: CASSLVGSGNPYEQYF
CDR3nt: TGTGCCAGCAGCTTAGTTGGGTCGGGGAACCCCTACGAGCAGTACTTC

abundance: -
d_gene: TRBD1
v_gene: TRBV28
j_gene: TRBJ2-7
CDR3aa: CASADRGYEQYF
CDR3nt: TGTGCCAGTGCGGACAGGGGGTACGAGCAGTACTTC

abundance: few
d_gene: TRBD1
v_gene: TRBV28
j_gene: TRBJ2-7
CDR3aa: CASSLIRDRGYEQYF
CDR3nt: TGTGCCAGCAGTTTGATTCGGGACAGGGGCTACGAGCAGTACTTC

abundance: few
d_gene: -
v_gene: TRBV12-3/TRBV12-4
j_gene: TRBJ2-7
CDR3aa: CASSLAGEGTGYEQYF
CDR3nt: TGTGCCAGCAGTTTAGCGGGAGAGGGAACCGGCTACGAGCAGTACTTC

abundance: few
d_gene: -
v_gene: TRBV4-1
j_gene: TRBJ2-4
CDR3aa: CASSPRLFAKNIQYF
CDR3nt: TGCGCCAGCAGCCCCCGATTATTCGCCAAAAACATTCAGTACTTC

abundance: -
d_gene: -
v_gene: TRBV20-1
j_gene: TRBJ2-1
CDR3aa: CSARTSLNNNEQFF
CDR3nt: TGCAGTGCTAGGACTAGTCTCAACAACAATGAGCAGTTCTTC

abundance: -
d_gene: TRBD2
v_gene: TRBV20-1
j_gene: TRBJ2-4
CDR3aa: CSAGLAGAKNIQYF
CDR3nt: TGCAGTGCTGGACTAGCGGGAGCCAAAAACATTCAGTACTTC

abundance: few
d_gene: -
v_gene: TRBV7-2
j_gene: TRBJ2-3
CDR3aa: CASSVRNTQYF
CDR3nt: TGTGCCAGCAGCGTAAGAAATACGCAGTATTTT

abundance: -
d_gene: -
v_gene: TRBV24-1
j_gene: TRBJ2-5
CDR3aa: CATSDTAGPEAPETQYF
CDR3nt: TGTGCCACCAGTGATACTGCCGGGCCTGAAGCACCAGAGACCCAGTACTTC

abundance: once
d_gene: TRBD1
v_gene: TRBV9
j_gene: TRBJ1-5
CDR3aa: CASSGSGTGNRNQPQHF
CDR3nt: TGTGCCAGCAGCGGATCCGGGACAGGGAATCGAAATCAGCCCCAGCATTTT

abundance: -
d_gene: -
v_gene: TRBV10-3
j_gene: TRBJ1-1
CDR3aa: CAIRGPGEQRTEAFF
CDR3nt: TGTGCCATCAGAGGCCCCGGGGAGCAGAGGACTGAAGCTTTCTTT

abundance: few
d_gene: -
v_gene: TRBV27
j_gene: TRBJ2-1
CDR3aa: CASSFFAGQRQFF
CDR3nt: TGTGCCAGCAGTTTTTTCGCCGGACAACGGCAGTTCTTC

abundance: -
d_gene: -
v_gene: TRBV10-3
j_gene: TRBJ2-3
CDR3aa: CAIGADTQYF
CDR3nt: TGTGCCATCGGTGCAGATACGCAGTATTTT

abundance: few
d_gene: -
v_gene: TRBV28
j_gene: TRBJ2-5
CDR3aa: CASNRWQETQYF
CDR3nt: TGTGCCAGTAACAGGTGGCAAGAGACCCAGTACTTC

abundance: -
d_gene: -
v_gene: TRBV12-3/TRBV12-4
j_gene: TRBJ1-2
CDR3aa: CASSLEGLGIGYGYTF
CDR3nt: TGTGCCAGCAGTTTAGAGGGACTTGGGATAGGGTATGGCTACACCTTC

abundance: -
d_gene: -
v_gene: TRBV2
j_gene: TRBJ2-1
CDR3aa: CASIFGGGPDEQFF
CDR3nt: TGTGCCAGCATATTCGGCGGGGGCCCAGATGAGCAGTTCTTC

abundance: few
d_gene: -
v_gene: TRBV27
j_gene: TRBJ2-1
CDR3aa: CASSLLLTGRMYNEQFF
CDR3nt: TGTGCCAGCAGTTTACTGTTAACAGGGAGGATGTACAATGAGCAGTTCTTC

abundance: -
d_gene: -
v_gene: TRBV29-1
j_gene: TRBJ1-2
CDR3aa: CSVEDGSKDGYTF
CDR3nt: TGCAGCGTTGAAGATGGGTCAAAGGATGGCTACACCTTC

abundance: -
d_gene: TRBD2
v_gene: TRBV9
j_gene: TRBJ2-1
CDR3aa: CASRLTSGGGEQFF
CDR3nt: TGTGCCAGCAGACTTACTAGCGGGGGGGGTGAGCAGTTCTTC

abundance: few
d_gene: -
v_gene: TRBV4-2
j_gene: TRBJ2-7
CDR3aa: CASSQALSNYEQYF
CDR3nt: TGTGCCAGCAGCCAAGCTCTTAGCAACTACGAGCAGTACTTC

abundance: few
d_gene: -
v_gene: TRBV6-2/TRBV6-3
j_gene: TRBJ2-1
CDR3aa: CASMIPGGQLISYNEQFF
CDR3nt: TGTGCCAGCATGATACCGGGGGGACAGCTAATCTCCTACAATGAGCAGTTCTTC

abundance: -
d_gene: -
v_gene: TRBV20-1
j_gene: TRBJ2-7
CDR3aa: CSVGDFSSYEQYF
CDR3nt: TGCAGTGTTGGGGACTTTTCCTCCTACGAGCAGTACTTC

abundance: -
d_gene: -
v_gene: TRBV18
j_gene: TRBJ2-1
CDR3aa: CASPQEGESWEQFF
CDR3nt: TGTGCCAGCCCCCAGGAGGGTGAGTCATGGGAGCAGTTCTTC

abundance: once
d_gene: TRBD2
v_gene: TRBV20-1
j_gene: TRBJ2-7
CDR3aa: CSASPGVAGGLYEQYF
CDR3nt: TGCAGTGCTTCGCCGGGGGTAGCGGGGGGCCTTTACGAGCAGTACTTC

abundance: few
d_gene: TRBD1
v_gene: TRBV6-2/TRBV6-3
j_gene: TRBJ1-5
CDR3aa: CASDQGTDYQPQHF
CDR3nt: TGTGCCAGCGACCAGGGGACAGATTATCAGCCCCAGCATTTT

abundance: -
d_gene: TRBD2
v_gene: TRBV5-1
j_gene: TRBJ2-1
CDR3aa: CASSFTSGDYNEQFF
CDR3nt: TGCGCCAGCAGCTTCACTAGCGGGGACTACAATGAGCAGTTCTTC

abundance: -
d_gene: TRBD2
v_gene: TRBV3-1
j_gene: TRBJ2-1
CDR3aa: CASSQDGRTSGYNEQFF
CDR3nt: TGTGCCAGCAGCCAAGATGGACGGACTAGCGGTTACAATGAGCAGTTCTTC

abundance: few
d_gene: TRBD1
v_gene: TRBV7-2
j_gene: TRBJ2-7
CDR3aa: CASSRGTGEVFYEQYF
CDR3nt: TGTGCCAGCAGCCGCGGGACAGGGGAGGTCTTCTACGAGCAGTACTTC

abundance: few
d_gene: -
v_gene: TRBV29-1
j_gene: TRBJ2-3
CDR3aa: CSTRVEGSNTDTQYF
CDR3nt: TGCAGCACCCGGGTAGAGGGTTCGAACACAGATACGCAGTATTTT

abundance: -
d_gene: -
v_gene: TRBV11-2
j_gene: TRBJ1-2
CDR3aa: CASSLATRYGYTF
CDR3nt: TGTGCCAGCAGCTTAGCCACTCGCTATGGCTACACCTTC

abundance: -
d_gene: -
v_gene: TRBV7-8
j_gene: TRBJ2-7
CDR3aa: CASSVGQYEQYF
CDR3nt: TGTGCCAGCAGCGTGGGACAATACGAGCAGTACTTC

abundance: -
d_gene: TRBD2
v_gene: TRBV7-2
j_gene: TRBJ2-5
CDR3aa: CASSLAGRAETQYF
CDR3nt: TGTGCCAGCAGCTTAGCGGGGAGGGCAGAGACCCAGTACTTC